This record covers a single T cell receptor (beta chain). Its cognate antigen is unknown. This CDR3 contains 15 residues. Germline-derived CDR1 and CDR2 are LNHNV and YYDKDF (reference sequence). The ends were cut back, 4 bases at V and 2 bases at J, with 13 bases in the middle. This specimen comes from a study of monozygotic twins with cystic fibrosis. Using immunoSEQ multiplex PCR, the repertoire was profiled, and TCRdb retains in-frame clones only, with some absent. The sample contains about 36,000 clones, 84% of which appear only once. Study-level results: Clonality was generally low (median roughly 0.01), higher in the most severe patients.

The sequence was obtained from a girl aged 2-10 years with cystic fibrosis. Sequences were obtained from blood. This chain links TRBV15 with TRBJ2-3; perhaps TRBD2 as D (5 bases). The CDR3 is CATSIRTRHTDTQYF. In DNA, the CDR3 is TGTGCCACCAGCATTAGAACTAGACACACAGATACGCAGTATTTT.